Following are 19 T cell receptor beta chains from one sample sequenced in a study of T cell responses to AZD1222 COVID-19 vaccine. Clones were sequenced by immunoSEQ multiplex PCR, and TCRdb holds only the in-frame ones, with some missing. The sample holds roughly 140,000 clones, just over 90% seen once. Specimen: peripheral blood, collected on day 0 of AZD1222 vaccination. The receptors were gathered from an adult in good health.

The chain carries TRBV18 and TRBJ2-5; D might be TRBD2 (7 bases). V shed 6 bases and J shed 3 bases, with 11 bases lying between them. CDR1 and CDR2 (germline): KGHSH, LQKENI. This CDR3 region has 13 residues. CDR3 bases: TGTGCCAGCTCGGGCGGGGGCGAAGAGACCCAGTACTTC. The encoded protein is CASSGGGEETQYF.

A remark on this clone: Other DNA variants within this sample encode the same CDR3. CDR3 bases: TGTGCCAGCAGCCAAGGAAATGAGCAGTTCTTC. This translates into CASSQGNEQFF. The J gene is TRBJ2-1, the V gene TRBV3-1 (or the pseudogene TRBV3-2); D uncertain. The CDR3 covers 11 residues. Germline CDR1 reads LGHDT; CDR2 reads YNNKEL (reference sequence). V was cut by 1 base and J by 7 bases, with 2 bases left in between.

This clone was seen just once. The CDR3, as DNA: TGCGCCAGCAGTCTTGAGACAGAAGGGGACCTCTACGAGCAGTACTTC. As protein: CASSLETEGDLYEQYF. The chain joins TRBV4-1 to TRBJ2-7; the D call may be TRBD1 or TRBD2 (5 bases each). With 6 bases removed from V and 3 bases from J, the gap between germline ends came to 21 bases. This CDR3 contains 16 residues. Germline CDR1 and CDR2: MGHRA and YSYEKL.

In this sample, this clone turned up a few times. CDR3: CASSLGSFGNTEAFF. Here the CDR3 DNA reads TGTGCCAGCAGCTTGGGTTCGTTTGGGAACACTGAAGCTTTCTTT. J is TRBJ1-1 and V is TRBV5-6; D unresolved. CDR3 length equals 15 residues. Germline loops: CDR1 SGHDT, CDR2 YYEEEE. The V and J ends lost 0 bases and 1 base respectively, with 10 bases between them.

V usage is TRBV9 and J usage is TRBJ2-1, with 9 bases matching TRBD2. J gave up 4 bases and V 4 bases, and 9 bases lay outside the gene matches. Germline loops: CDR1 SGDLS, CDR2 YYNGEE. CDR3 length equals 16 residues. CDR3 nucleotides: TGTGCCAGCAGCCGTTCCGGAGGACTAGCGTACAATGAGCAGTTCTTC. Its translation: CASSRSGGLAYNEQFF.

The chain has TRBV6-5 and TRBJ2-7, with D perhaps TRBD2 (6 bases). With 6 bases removed from V and 3 bases from J, the gap between germline ends came to 18 bases. Germline CDR1 MNHEY, CDR2 SVGAGI. The CDR3 is 15 residues long. The CDR3 is CASSDVGGTLYEQYF. The DNA for the CDR3 is TGTGCCAGCAGCGATGTTGGGGGGACCCTCTACGAGCAGTACTTC.

This sequence joins TRBV15 and TRBJ2-7, with unresolved D. Germline V gives CDR1 LNHNV, CDR2 YYDKDF (reference sequence). This CDR3 region has 15 residues. V dropped 2 bases and J dropped 5 bases, with 16 bases sitting between them. The CDR3 region has the DNA TGTGCCACCAGCAGACCCAAAGGCTCCCCTAACGAGCAGTACTTC. It yields the protein CATSRPKGSPNEQYF.

V gene TRBV14 combines with J gene TRBJ1-5; D is uncertain. The V end lost 0 bases, the J end lost 1 base, and 1 base lay between the germline ends. The CDR3 sequence is 13 residues long. The germline V gene has CDR1 SGHDN and CDR2 FVKESK. CDR3 in DNA: TGTGCCAGCAGCCAAGAGAGCAATCAGCCCCAGCATTTT. Translation: CASSQESNQPQHF.

This chain uses TRBV7-2 with TRBJ2-5; D not certain. The CDR3 has 13 amino acids. Germline CDR1 SGHTA, CDR2 FQGNSA. V lost 7 bases, J lost 0 bases, and 9 bases lay in between. The CDR3, as DNA: TGTGCCAGCACCTTGGGGTACCAAGAGACCCAGTACTTC. It yields the protein CASTLGYQETQYF. The variable domain in full, completed from reference TRBV7-2 and TRBJ2-5, reads GAGVSQSPSNKVTEKGKDVELRCDPISGHTALYWYRQSLGQGLEFLIYFQGNSAPDKSGLPSDRFSAERTGGSVSTLTIQRTQQEDSAVYLCASTLGYQETQYFGPGTRLLVL.

The chain carries TRBV2 and TRBJ1-4; 7 bases agree with TRBD1. The CDR3 totals 15 residues. Germline-derived CDR1 and CDR2 are SNHLY and FYNNEI. The trim removed 4 bases at V and 4 bases at J, leaving 6 bases unmatched. CDR3 sequence: CASSVGGQFNEKLFF. The CDR3 coding sequence is TGTGCCAGCAGTGTGGGGGGACAGTTTAATGAAAAACTGTTTTTT. The entire variable domain, with the rest obtained from reference TRBV2 and TRBJ1-4, is as follows: EPEVTQTPSHQVTQMGQEVILRCVPISNHLYFYWYRQILGQKVEFLVSFYNNEISEKSEIFDDQFSVERPDGSNFTLKIRSTKLEDSAMYFCASSVGGQFNEKLFFGSGTQLSVL.

The chain has TRBV6-2 or TRBV6-3 and TRBJ2-1; 12 bases map to TRBD2. Trimming cost V 4 bases and J 3 bases; bases outside gene matches: 1. Germline V gene sequence: CDR1 MNHEY, CDR2 SVGEGT. The CDR3 consists of 15 residues. CDR3: CASSWGLAGYNEQFF. The CDR3, as DNA: TGTGCCAGCAGTTGGGGACTAGCGGGCTACAATGAGCAGTTCTTC.

With respect to this clone: One end of the junction does not line up with germline, which may come from a read error. The chain employs TRBV11-3 and TRBJ2-1, with TRBD2 matching 11 bases. The CDR3 is 17 amino acids. Germline lookup yields CDR1 SGHNT and CDR2 YENEEA. The CDR3 protein is CASTLGLAGGPNNEQFF. DNA of the CDR3: TGTGCCAGCACCTTAGGGTTAGCGGGAGGGCCAAACAATGAGCAGTTCTTC.

This chain joins TRBV12-3 or TRBV12-4 and TRBJ2-1; D gene uncertain. V lost 8 bases and J 7 bases, leaving 15 bases between the germline ends. The CDR3 covers 13 residues. CDR3 region: CASVKTVWNEQFF. Here the CDR3 DNA reads TGTGCCAGCGTCAAAACCGTCTGGAATGAGCAGTTCTTC.

The V gene is TRBV6-5, the J gene TRBJ2-1; 11 bases are a match to TRBD2. Germline trimming cut 2 bases from V and 3 bases from J; bases unmatched to any gene: 3. The germline gives CDR1 MNHEY, CDR2 SVGAGI. The CDR3 length is 16 residues. CDR3 nucleotides: TGTGCCAGCAGTTACCGCGGACTAGCGGGCTACAATGAGCAGTTCTTC. This codes for CASSYRGLAGYNEQFF.

V is TRBV18 and J is TRBJ1-1; D might be TRBD1 (5 bases). Trimming left V 2 bases short and J 4 bases short, with 5 bases between. Looked up from germline, CDR1 is KGHSH and CDR2 is LQKENI. This CDR3 region has 12 residues. Written as DNA, the CDR3 is TGTGCCAGCTCACCAGGGGCCACTGAAGCTTTCTTT. Its translation is CASSPGATEAFF. The whole variable domain, remainder taken from reference TRBV18 and TRBJ1-1, is NAGVMQNPRHLVRRRGQEARLRCSPMKGHSHVYWYRQLPEEGLKFMVYLQKENIIDESGMPKERFSAEFPKEGPSILRIQQVVRGDSAAYFCASSPGATEAFFGQGTRLTVV.

The chain combines TRBV3-1 (or the pseudogene TRBV3-2) with TRBJ1-2; possibly TRBD1 for D (6 bases). Germline-derived CDR1 and CDR2 are LGHDT and YNNKEL (reference sequence). V shed 4 bases and J shed 4 bases, with 13 bases lying between them. This CDR3 is 14 amino acids long. In nucleotides, the CDR3 is TGTGCCAGCAGCCGAGCAGGGGTGGGCTATGGCTACACCTTC. It yields the protein CASSRAGVGYGYTF.

DNA of the CDR3: TGTGCCGCAGGACGCGGTGAGTATGAGCAGTTCTTC. Its protein is CAAGRGEYEQFF. The chain couples TRBV19 to TRBJ2-1, with D unclear. Trimming stripped 11 bases from V and 8 bases from J, with 16 bases between. CDR1 LNHDA and CDR2 SQIVND come from the germline V gene (reference sequence). The CDR3 spans 12 residues.

This rearrangement joins TRBV4-1 to TRBJ1-4; D remains ambiguous. This CDR3 contains 15 residues. Looked up from germline, CDR1 is MGHRA and CDR2 is YSYEKL. V lost 3 bases and J lost 3, with 11 bases in between. The CDR3 spells CASSHLLGSNEKLFF. Here the CDR3 DNA reads TGCGCCAGCAGCCACCTGTTGGGTTCTAATGAAAAACTGTTTTTT.

The V call is TRBV3-1 (or the pseudogene TRBV3-2), the J call TRBJ2-3; 10 bases match TRBD1. The CDR3 is made up of 17 amino acids. CDR1 and CDR2 (germline): LGHDT, YNNKEL (reference sequence). With V trimmed by 2 bases and J by 1 base, 6 bases remained unmatched. The CDR3 protein is CASSQTTGGVGTDTQYF. CDR3 nucleotide sequence: TGTGCCAGCAGCCAAACGACAGGGGGCGTTGGCACAGATACGCAGTATTTT.